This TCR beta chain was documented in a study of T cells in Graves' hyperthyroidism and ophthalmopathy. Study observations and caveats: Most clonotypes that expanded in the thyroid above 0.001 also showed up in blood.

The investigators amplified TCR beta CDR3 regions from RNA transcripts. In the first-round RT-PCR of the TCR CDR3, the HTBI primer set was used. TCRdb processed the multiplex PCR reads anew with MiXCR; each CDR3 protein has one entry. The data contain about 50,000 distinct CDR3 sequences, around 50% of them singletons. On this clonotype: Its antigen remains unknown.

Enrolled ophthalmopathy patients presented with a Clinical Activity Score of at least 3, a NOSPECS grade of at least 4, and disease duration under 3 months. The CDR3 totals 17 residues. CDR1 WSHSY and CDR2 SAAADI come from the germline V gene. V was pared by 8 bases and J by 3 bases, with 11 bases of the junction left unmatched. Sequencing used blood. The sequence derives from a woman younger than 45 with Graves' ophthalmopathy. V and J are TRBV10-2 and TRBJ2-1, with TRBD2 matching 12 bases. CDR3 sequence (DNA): TGCGCCAGCCAAGATCGGACTAGCGGGATTTACTACAATGAGCAGTTCTTC. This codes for CASQDRTSGIYYNEQFF.